This TCR beta chain was captured in a study of blood T cell repertoires in COVID-19 (dated by TCRdb to between 2020 and 2021). Study-level background: Samples covering the acute and convalescent phases of COVID-19 were provided by collaborators in the United States, Italy and Spain. The material from the prospective study consisted of cDNA or gDNA derived from T cells, B-cell-depleted T cells, or PBMCs. Subjects who had been exposed to COVID-19, were actively infected with it, or had recovered from it provided the deeply sampled blood TCRbeta repertoires that made up the dataset. The repertoires were released in a freely available public database intended as a resource for research on the immune response to SARS-CoV-2. Samples came from the ongoing ImmuneRACE study (first 160 participants) plus 1,254 subjects from 6 global collaborators. Nearly every sample came with metadata listing a de-identified subject ID, COVID-19 status, age in years and sex. Where HLA class I and class II types were available, the types were taken from metadata supplied by the sample provider, not from assay-based typing.

The germline V gene sets CDR1 to SGHTA and CDR2 to FQGNSA. Spanning cysteine to phenylalanine, the CDR3 consists of 18 amino acids. Just the 54-base CDR3 DNA is kept, in frame starting at base 1. The junction shows trimming of 0 bases on V and 1 base on J, and the gene matches do not reach 6 bases of it. A note on this clone: The antigen this receptor binds is unknown. Base qualities are not at hand, and no much larger clone is one base apart.

TCRbeta CDR3 regions were amplified from genomic DNA using the immunoSEQ Assay, a bias-controlled multiplex PCR. In the authors' own workflow: Within the assay, amplification of reference gene primers was used to estimate how many nucleated cells each sample contained. To quantify the absolute abundance of each unique TCRbeta CDR3 rearrangement, sequence reads were collapsed and filtered. For each sample, productive Simpson clonality was calculated as the square root of Simpson's diversity index across productive rearrangements. TCRdb retrieved this table from immuneACCESS and kept in-frame rearrangements only. Not all clones are present; in checked studies, unresolved V genes account for under half, and no reason is known for the remainder. That table supplies the V and J calls and clone size; D and trimming were determined from the DNA. In all, the sample holds roughly 240,000 clones, and more than 75% of those were seen once. Of the sample, about 2.1% is held by the ten largest clones.

The investigation overall reported the following: The amount of clinical and demographic metadata varied by source and participant and was provided uncurated.

In the prospective study, participants were about 18 to 90 years old, resided in 25 or so geographic areas of the United States, and were enrolled through a virtual design. In the prospective study, participants were assigned to cohorts based on the clinical history participants reported in a screening survey and a study questionnaire. Recovered participants in ImmuneRACE Cohort 3 were defined by two consecutive negative NP/OP PCR tests, clearance by a healthcare professional, or resolution of symptoms. In the prospective study, mobile phlebotomists collected whole blood, serum and a nasopharyngeal or oropharyngeal swab from each participant. Additional blood draws and questionnaires over an approximately two-month period could optionally be provided by prospective study participants. Before DNA extraction, blood samples from the prospective study were shipped at room temperature or frozen.

The source material was PBMCs or T cells enriched from blood (not recorded which). The TCR originated in a woman in her fifties or sixties who had recovered from COVID-19. The rearranged segments are TRBV7-2 and TRBJ2-4; 10 central nucleotides agree with TRBD2. Here the CDR3 is given as CASSLASGGAVAKNIQYF. In nucleotide form, the sequence is TGTGCCAGCAGCTTAGCAAGCGGGGGGGCCGTCGCCAAAAACATTCAGTACTTC. The reference TRBV7-2 and TRBJ2-4 proteins fill in what lies around the CDR3, so the full variable domain reads GAGVSQSPSNKVTEKGKDVELRCDPISGHTALYWYRQSLGQGLEFLIYFQGNSAPDKSGLPSDRFSAERTGGSVSTLTIQRTQQEDSAVYLCASSLASGGAVAKNIQYFGAGTRLSVL.